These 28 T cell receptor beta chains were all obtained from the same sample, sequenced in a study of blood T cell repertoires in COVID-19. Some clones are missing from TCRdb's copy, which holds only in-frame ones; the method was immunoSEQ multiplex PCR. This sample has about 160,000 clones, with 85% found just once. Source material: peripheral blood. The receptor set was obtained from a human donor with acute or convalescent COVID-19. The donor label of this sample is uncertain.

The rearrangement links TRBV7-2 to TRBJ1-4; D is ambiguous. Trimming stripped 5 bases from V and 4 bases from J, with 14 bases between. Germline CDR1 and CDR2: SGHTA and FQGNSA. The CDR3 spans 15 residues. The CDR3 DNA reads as TGTGCCAGCAGCCCCTCCACACAGAGTAATGAAAAACTGTTTTTT. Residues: CASSPSTQSNEKLFF.

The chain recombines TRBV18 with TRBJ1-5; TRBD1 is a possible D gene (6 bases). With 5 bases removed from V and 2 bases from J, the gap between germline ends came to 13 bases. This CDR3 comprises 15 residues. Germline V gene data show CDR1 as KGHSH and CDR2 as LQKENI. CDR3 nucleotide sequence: TGTGCCAGCTCAACCGGGACATCGGGCAATCAGCCCCAGCATTTT. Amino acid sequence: CASSTGTSGNQPQHF.

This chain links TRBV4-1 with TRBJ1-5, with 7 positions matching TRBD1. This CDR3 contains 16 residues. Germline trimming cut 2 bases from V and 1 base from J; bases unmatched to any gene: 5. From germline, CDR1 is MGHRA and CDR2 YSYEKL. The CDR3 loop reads CASSQRDSSSNQPQHF. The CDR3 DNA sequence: TGCGCCAGCAGCCAACGGGACAGCAGCAGCAATCAGCCCCAGCATTTT.

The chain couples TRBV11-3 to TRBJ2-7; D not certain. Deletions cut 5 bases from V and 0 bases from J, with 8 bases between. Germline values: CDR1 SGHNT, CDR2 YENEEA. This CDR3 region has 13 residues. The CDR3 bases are TGTGCCAGCAGCACACGATACTCCTACGAGCAGTACTTC. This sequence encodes CASSTRYSYEQYF.

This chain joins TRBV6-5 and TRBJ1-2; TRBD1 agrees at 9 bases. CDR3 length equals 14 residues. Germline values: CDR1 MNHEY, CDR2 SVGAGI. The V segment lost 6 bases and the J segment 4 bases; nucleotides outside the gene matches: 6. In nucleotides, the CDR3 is TGTGCCAGCAGCGTAGGGGACAGGGTCTATGGCTACACCTTC. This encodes CASSVGDRVYGYTF.

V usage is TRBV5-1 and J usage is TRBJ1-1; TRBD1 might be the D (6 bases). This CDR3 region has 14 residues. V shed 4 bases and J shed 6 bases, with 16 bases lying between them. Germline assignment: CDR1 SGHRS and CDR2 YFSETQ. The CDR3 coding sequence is TGCGCCAGCAGCACCCAAACAGGGTTCGCTGAAGCTTTCTTT. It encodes CASSTQTGFAEAFF.

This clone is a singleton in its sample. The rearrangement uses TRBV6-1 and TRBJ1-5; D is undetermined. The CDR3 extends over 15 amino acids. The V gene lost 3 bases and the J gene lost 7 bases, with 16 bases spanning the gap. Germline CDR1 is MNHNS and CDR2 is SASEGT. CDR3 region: CASSESHTGRQPQHF. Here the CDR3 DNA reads TGTGCCAGCAGTGAGAGTCACACGGGGAGGCAGCCCCAGCATTTT.

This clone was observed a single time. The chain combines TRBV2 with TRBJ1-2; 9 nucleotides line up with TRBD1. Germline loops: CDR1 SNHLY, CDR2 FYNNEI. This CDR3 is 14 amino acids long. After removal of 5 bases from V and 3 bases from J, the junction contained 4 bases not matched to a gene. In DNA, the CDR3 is TGTGCCAGCAGTCCACAGGGGGCGGACTATGGCTACACCTTC. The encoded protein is CASSPQGADYGYTF. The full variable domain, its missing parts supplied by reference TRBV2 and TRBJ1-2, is EPEVTQTPSHQVTQMGQEVILRCVPISNHLYFYWYRQILGQKVEFLVSFYNNEISEKSEIFDDQFSVERPDGSNFTLKIRSTKLEDSAMYFCASSPQGADYGYTFGSGTRLTVV.

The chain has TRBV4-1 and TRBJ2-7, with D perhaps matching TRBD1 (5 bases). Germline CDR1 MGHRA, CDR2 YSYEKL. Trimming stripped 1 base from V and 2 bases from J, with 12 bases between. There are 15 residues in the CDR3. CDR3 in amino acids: CASSQVLQGPYEQYF. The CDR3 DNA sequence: TGCGCCAGCAGCCAAGTTTTGCAGGGTCCCTACGAGCAGTACTTC.

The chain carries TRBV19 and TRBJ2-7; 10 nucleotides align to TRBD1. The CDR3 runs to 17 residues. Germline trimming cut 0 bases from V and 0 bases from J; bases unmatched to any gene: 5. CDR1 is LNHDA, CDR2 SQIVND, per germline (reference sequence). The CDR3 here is CASSIEGDRGSSYEQYF. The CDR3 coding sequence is TGTGCCAGTAGTATAGAAGGGGACAGGGGTTCCTCCTACGAGCAGTACTTC.

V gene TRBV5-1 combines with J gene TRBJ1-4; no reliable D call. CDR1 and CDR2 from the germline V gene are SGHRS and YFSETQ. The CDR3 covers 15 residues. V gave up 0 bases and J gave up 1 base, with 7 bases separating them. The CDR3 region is CASSLARGTNEKLFF. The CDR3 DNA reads TGCGCCAGCAGCTTGGCTCGGGGAACTAATGAAAAACTGTTTTTT.

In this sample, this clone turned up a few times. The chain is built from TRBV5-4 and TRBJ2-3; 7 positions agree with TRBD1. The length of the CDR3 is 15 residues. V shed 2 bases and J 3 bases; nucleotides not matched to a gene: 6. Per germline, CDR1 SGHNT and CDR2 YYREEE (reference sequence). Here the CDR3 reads CASSFQGVGTDTQYF. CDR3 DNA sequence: TGTGCCAGCAGCTTTCAGGGGGTAGGAACAGATACGCAGTATTTT. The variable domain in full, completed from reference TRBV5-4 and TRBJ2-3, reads ETGVTQSPTHLIKTRGQQVTLRCSSQSGHNTVSWYQQALGQGPQFIFQYYREEENGRGNFPPRFSGLQFPNYSSELNVNALELDDSALYLCASSFQGVGTDTQYFGPGTRLTVL.

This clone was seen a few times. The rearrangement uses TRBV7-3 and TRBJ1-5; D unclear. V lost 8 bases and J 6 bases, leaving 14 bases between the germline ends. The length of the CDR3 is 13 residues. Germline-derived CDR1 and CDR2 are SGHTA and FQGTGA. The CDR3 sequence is CASGSGVGQPQHF. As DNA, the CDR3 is TGTGCCAGCGGCTCGGGTGTCGGTCAGCCCCAGCATTTT.

The DNA of the CDR3 is TGTGCCAGCAGCTTAATCGCGGTCAGGGGGCGACAATACAATGAGCAGTTCTTC. It encodes CASSLIAVRGRQYNEQFF. The V and J genes are TRBV7-2 and TRBJ2-1, with TRBD1 identical over 8 bases. This CDR3 has 18 residues. With V trimmed by 2 bases and J by 4 bases, 13 bases remained unmatched. Germline V gene lookup returns CDR1 SGHTA and CDR2 FQGNSA.

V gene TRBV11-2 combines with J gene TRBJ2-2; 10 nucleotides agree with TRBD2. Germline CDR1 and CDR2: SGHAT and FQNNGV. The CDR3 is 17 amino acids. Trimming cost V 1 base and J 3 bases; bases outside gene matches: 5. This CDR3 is CASSLGSGGLYTGELFF. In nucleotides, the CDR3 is TGTGCCAGCAGCTTAGGTAGCGGGGGGCTCTACACCGGGGAGCTGTTTTTT.

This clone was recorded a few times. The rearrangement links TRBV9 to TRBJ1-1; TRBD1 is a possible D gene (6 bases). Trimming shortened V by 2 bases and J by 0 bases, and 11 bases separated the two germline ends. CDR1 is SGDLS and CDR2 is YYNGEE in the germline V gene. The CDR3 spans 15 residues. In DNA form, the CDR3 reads TGTGCCAGCAGCGTTGGACAGAGCATGAACACTGAAGCTTTCTTT. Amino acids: CASSVGQSMNTEAFF.

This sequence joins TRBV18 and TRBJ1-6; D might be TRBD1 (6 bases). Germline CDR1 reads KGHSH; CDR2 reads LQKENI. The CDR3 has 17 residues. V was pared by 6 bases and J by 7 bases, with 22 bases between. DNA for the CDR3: TGTGCCAGCTCGCCGTGGTTAGTACAGGGAACCAATTCACCCCTCCACTTT. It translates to CASSPWLVQGTNSPLHF.

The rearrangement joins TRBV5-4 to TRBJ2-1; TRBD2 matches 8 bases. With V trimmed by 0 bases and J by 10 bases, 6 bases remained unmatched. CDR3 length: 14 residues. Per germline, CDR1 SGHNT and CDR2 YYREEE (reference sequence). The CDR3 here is CASSLEGGGREQFF. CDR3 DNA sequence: TGTGCCAGCAGCTTGGAAGGCGGGGGGAGGGAGCAGTTCTTC.

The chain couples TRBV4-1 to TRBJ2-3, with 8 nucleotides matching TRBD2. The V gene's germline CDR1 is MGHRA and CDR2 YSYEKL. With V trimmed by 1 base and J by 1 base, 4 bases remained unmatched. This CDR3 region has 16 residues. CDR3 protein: CASSQVQLAGTDTQYF. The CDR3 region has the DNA TGCGCCAGCAGCCAAGTTCAACTAGCGGGCACAGATACGCAGTATTTT.

CDR3 sequence reads: CASKTGEDPPYYEQYF. CDR3 nucleotides: TGCGCCAGTAAGACAGGGGAGGACCCTCCCTACTACGAGCAGTACTTC. The rearrangement uses TRBV23-1 and TRBJ2-7; 8 bases agree with TRBD1. TRBV23-1 is noted as an ORF with a role that remains uncertain. Unmatched junction bases numbered 16, after V lost 9 bases and J lost 3 bases. CDR3 length: 16 amino acids.

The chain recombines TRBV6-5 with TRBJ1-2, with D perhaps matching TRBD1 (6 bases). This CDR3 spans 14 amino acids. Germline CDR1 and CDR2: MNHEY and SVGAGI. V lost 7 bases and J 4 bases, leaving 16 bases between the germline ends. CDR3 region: CASIPQGSLYGYTF. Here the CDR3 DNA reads TGTGCCAGCATCCCGCAGGGGTCCCTCTATGGCTACACCTTC.

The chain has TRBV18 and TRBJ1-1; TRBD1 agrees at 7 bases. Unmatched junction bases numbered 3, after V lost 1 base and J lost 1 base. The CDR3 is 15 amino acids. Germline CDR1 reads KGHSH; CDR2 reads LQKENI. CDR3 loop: CASSPRTGQNTEAFF. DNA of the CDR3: TGTGCCAGCTCACCACGGACAGGTCAGAACACTGAAGCTTTCTTT.

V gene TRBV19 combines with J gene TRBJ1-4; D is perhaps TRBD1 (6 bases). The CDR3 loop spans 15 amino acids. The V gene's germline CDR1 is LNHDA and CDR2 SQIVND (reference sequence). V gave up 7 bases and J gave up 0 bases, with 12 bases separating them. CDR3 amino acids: CASTIQGTTNEKLFF. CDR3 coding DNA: TGTGCCAGTACGATCCAGGGGACAACTAATGAAAAACTGTTTTTT.

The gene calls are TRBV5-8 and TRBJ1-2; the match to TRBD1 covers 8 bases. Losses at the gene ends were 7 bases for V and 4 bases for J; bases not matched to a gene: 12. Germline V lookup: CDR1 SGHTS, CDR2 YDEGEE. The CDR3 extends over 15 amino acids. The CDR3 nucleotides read TGTGCCAGCGCCCCCCAGGGGGCGCGTCTCTATGGCTACACCTTC. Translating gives CASAPQGARLYGYTF.

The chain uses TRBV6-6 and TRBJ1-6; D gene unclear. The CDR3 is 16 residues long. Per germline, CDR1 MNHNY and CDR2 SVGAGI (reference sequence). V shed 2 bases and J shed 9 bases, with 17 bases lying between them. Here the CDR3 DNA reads TGTGCCAGCAGTTACGGACTCCAGGTGTCAGGTTCACCCCTCCACTTT. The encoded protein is CASSYGLQVSGSPLHF.

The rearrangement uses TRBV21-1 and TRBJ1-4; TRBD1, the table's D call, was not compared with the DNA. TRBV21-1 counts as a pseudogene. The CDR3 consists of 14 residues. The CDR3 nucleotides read TGTGCCAGCAGCAGGACAGGGACTAATGAAAAACTGTTTTTT. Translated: CASSRTGTNEKLFF.

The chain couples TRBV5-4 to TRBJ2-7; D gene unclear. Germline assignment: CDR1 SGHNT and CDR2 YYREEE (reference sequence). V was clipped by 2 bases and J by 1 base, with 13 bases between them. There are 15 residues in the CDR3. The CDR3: CASSLRSTYSYEQYF. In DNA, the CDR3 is TGTGCCAGCAGCTTAAGATCGACATATTCCTACGAGCAGTACTTC.

The CDR3 bases are TGTGCCAGCAGCTTATGGGAGGGAGATAACGAAGGCTACACCTTC. The encoded protein is CASSLWEGDNEGYTF. This chain uses TRBV7-2 with TRBJ1-2; no clear D gene. Trimming removed 2 bases at V and 8 bases at J, with 18 bases between. This CDR3 spans 15 amino acids. Germline V gene lookup returns CDR1 SGHTA and CDR2 FQGNSA.